This T cell receptor (beta chain) appears in the sequencing data of a study of OX40 agonist ivuxolimab in advanced cancers. In the study overall: Every 2 weeks, ivuxolimab was infused into the patients intravenously at between 0.01 and 10 mg/kg. In three patients, partial responses were observed, one with hepatocellular carcinoma and two with cutaneous melanoma.

Produced via immunoSEQ multiplex PCR; TCRdb's table is partial and in-frame only. The data contain tens of thousands of clones, 70% to 90% of them seen just once; the ten biggest clones take up over 4.5%. The source material was CD4+ or CD8+ T cells sorted from blood, sampled in a trial of the OX40 agonist ivuxolimab. This TCR came from an adult with an advanced solid tumor such as melanoma, head and neck, liver or kidney cancer.

The CDR3 nucleotides are TGTGCCAGCAGTTACTCGTCTGGGACCGGGGAGCTGTTTTTT. It is translated as CASSYSSGTGELFF. The chain joins TRBV6-5 to TRBJ2-2; D unresolved. CDR1 is MNHEY and CDR2 is SVGAGI in the germline V gene. The CDR3 runs to 14 residues. V shed 0 bases and J shed 5 bases, with 7 bases lying between them.